Below, 18 T cell receptor beta chains from the same sample are listed, as sequenced in a study of patients and donors after allogeneic stem cell transplantation. TCRdb reprocessed the RT-PCR reads via MiXCR and lists one record per CDR3 protein. The profile shows 390,000 or so distinct CDR3 sequences, around 15% of them singletons. What was sequenced was blood, either unsorted or a sorted T cell fraction (not recorded which). These receptors originate from a human donor who was either an allogeneic HSCT recipient or a stem cell or donor lymphocyte infusion donor (not recorded which). It is not recorded whose cells these are; they may come from a transplant donor.

This clonotype was observed a handful of times. The V and J genes are TRBV18 and TRBJ2-2, with D unresolved. The CDR3 is 16 amino acids. Looked up from germline, CDR1 is KGHSH and CDR2 is LQKENI. V lost 1 base, J lost 1 base, and 10 bases lay in between. As DNA, the CDR3 is TGTGCCAGCTCACCACTGTCCAACAGGAACACCGGGGAGCTGTTTTTT. Amino acids: CASSPLSNRNTGELFF.

The genes are TRBV12-3 or TRBV12-4 and TRBJ2-7; D may correspond to TRBD1 or TRBD2 (5 bases each). The V end was cut by 2 bases, the J end by 9 bases, with 20 bases between. CDR3 size: 15 residues. CDR3: CASSLRLGETISQYF. The CDR3 DNA is TGTGCCAGCAGTTTAAGGTTGGGGGAAACCATTTCGCAGTACTTC.

This chain uses TRBV5-4 with TRBJ2-1, with D uncertain. The CDR3 is 14 residues long. Looked up from germline, CDR1 is SGHNT and CDR2 is YYREEE (reference sequence). V was cut by 3 bases and J by 6 bases, with 13 bases left in between. CDR3 amino acids: CASSYDLNRNEQFF. The CDR3 DNA sequence: TGTGCCAGCAGCTACGATTTGAATCGCAATGAGCAGTTCTTC.

The rearrangement links TRBV4-1 to TRBJ2-3; 9 nucleotides align to TRBD1. The germline gives CDR1 MGHRA, CDR2 YSYEKL. With 7 bases clipped from V and 2 bases from J, the junction kept 7 bases outside the gene matches. The CDR3 has 15 amino acids. CDR3 loop: CASTYRDRATDTQYF. The CDR3, as DNA: TGCGCCAGCACATACCGGGACAGGGCCACAGATACGCAGTATTTT.

Only a few counts were recorded for this clonotype. The V gene is TRBV5-1, the J gene TRBJ2-7; D possibly corresponds to TRBD1 (6 bases). Germline V gene data show CDR1 as SGHRS and CDR2 as YFSETQ. The CDR3 length is 14 residues. With 4 bases removed from V and 2 bases from J, the gap between germline ends came to 13 bases. This chain's CDR3 is CASSPGQQAYEQYF. The CDR3 DNA reads as TGCGCCAGCAGCCCCGGACAGCAGGCCTACGAGCAGTACTTC.

This chain links TRBV19 with TRBJ2-3; TRBD2 matches 8 bases. This CDR3 is 16 amino acids long. Germline V CDR1 and CDR2: LNHDA, SQIVND (reference sequence). J lost 2 bases, V lost 4 bases, and 8 bases had no gene match. The CDR3 nucleotides read TGTGCCAGTAGTACGGGAGGGCAACGGATCACAGATACGCAGTATTTT. Its protein product is CASSTGGQRITDTQYF.

The chain links TRBV19 to TRBJ1-2; a possible D gene is TRBD1 (5 bases). Trimming left V 9 bases short and J 0 bases short, with 17 bases between. Per germline, CDR1 LNHDA and CDR2 SQIVND (reference sequence). This CDR3 is built from 15 residues. CDR3 in amino acids: CASHPGLGANYGYTF. In DNA form, the CDR3 reads TGTGCCAGCCACCCGGGACTGGGAGCTAACTATGGCTACACCTTC.

This clonotype occurred a few times. The chain couples TRBV20-1 to TRBJ1-6; D might be TRBD1 (5 bases). Trimming stripped 1 base from V and 5 bases from J, with 9 bases between. The V gene's germline CDR1 is DFQATT and CDR2 SNEGSKA (reference sequence). CDR3 size: 14 residues. CDR3 sequence (DNA): TGCAGTGCTAGAGTTGTGACAGATAATTCACCCCTCCACTTT. Translation: CSARVVTDNSPLHF.

This rearrangement joins TRBV12-3 or TRBV12-4 to TRBJ1-2, with 7 positions matching TRBD1. V lost 3 bases, J lost 4 bases, and 11 bases stayed unmatched. This CDR3 has 16 residues. The CDR3 spells CASSLGTPGQFYGYTF. The CDR3 DNA follows: TGTGCCAGCAGTTTGGGAACGCCGGGACAGTTCTATGGCTACACCTTC.

The V gene is TRBV4-2, the J gene TRBJ2-2, with TRBD1 identical over 8 bases. The J segment lost 4 bases and the V segment lost 2 bases, leaving 9 bases of the junction unmatched. The germline gives CDR1 LGHNA, CDR2 YNFKEQ. The CDR3 loop spans 17 amino acids. The CDR3 loop is CASSQRPRTGSTGELFF. DNA for the CDR3: TGTGCCAGCAGCCAACGTCCCAGGACAGGGAGCACCGGGGAGCTGTTTTTT.

V is TRBV7-9 and J is TRBJ1-2; TRBD1 is a possible D gene (6 bases). V was clipped by 5 bases and J by 4 bases, with 14 bases between them. Germline lookup yields CDR1 SEHNR and CDR2 FQNEAQ (reference sequence). The CDR3 is 14 residues long. CDR3 amino acids: CASSAQGTPYGYTF. DNA of the CDR3: TGTGCCAGCAGCGCACAGGGAACCCCCTATGGCTACACCTTC. The complete variable domain, with remaining parts taken from reference TRBV7-9 and TRBJ1-2, reads DTGVSQNPRHKITKRGQNVTFRCDPISEHNRLYWYRQTLGQGPEFLTYFQNEAQLEKSRLLSDRFSAERPKGSFSTLEIQRTEQGDSAMYLCASSAQGTPYGYTFGSGTRLTVV.

The rearrangement joins TRBV28 to TRBJ2-1, with D unclear. Deletions cut 3 bases from V and 10 bases from J, with 7 bases between. Germline V CDR1 and CDR2: MDHEN, SYDVKM. The CDR3 is 11 amino acids. The CDR3 protein is CASSFKEEQFF. DNA of the CDR3: TGTGCCAGCAGTTTCAAAGAAGAGCAGTTCTTC. Full variable domain (rest looked up from reference TRBV28 and TRBJ2-1): DVKVTQSSRYLVKRTGEKVFLECVQDMDHENMFWYRQDPGLGLRLIYFSYDVKMKEKGDIPEGYSVSREKKERFSLILESASTNQTSMYLCASSFKEEQFFGPGTRLTVL.

V is TRBV5-1 and J is TRBJ1-2; D uncertain. CDR3 length: 12 amino acids. The germline CDR1 and CDR2 sequences are SGHRS and YFSETQ. With 0 bases removed from V and 8 bases from J, the gap between germline ends came to 8 bases. The CDR3 DNA follows: TGCGCCAGCAGCTTGGATCGTTTCGGCTACACCTTC. Its protein is CASSLDRFGYTF.

The chain is built from TRBV24-1 and TRBJ2-1, with 7 bases matching TRBD2. Trimming cost V 9 bases and J 7 bases; bases outside gene matches: 2. Germline assignment: CDR1 KGHDR and CDR2 SFDVKD. This CDR3 is built from 11 residues. CDR3 sequence (DNA): TGTGCCACCGGGCGGGGGAATGAGCAGTTCTTC. It codes for CATGRGNEQFF.

This clonotype was found a few times. The V call is TRBV20-1, the J call TRBJ2-1; the match to TRBD2 covers 14 bases. The CDR3 is made up of 15 amino acids. In germline, CDR1 is DFQATT, CDR2 SNEGSKA (reference sequence). Germline trimming cut 2 bases from V and 8 bases from J; bases unmatched to any gene: 5. CDR3 DNA: TGCAGTGCTAGACCAGGGACTAGCGGGAGCCATGAGCAGTTCTTC. Its translation is CSARPGTSGSHEQFF.

The chain joins TRBV12-3 or TRBV12-4 to TRBJ1-2; D is unclear. Trimming removed 2 bases at V and 4 bases at J, with 8 bases between. The CDR3 totals 13 residues. In nucleotides, the CDR3 is TGTGCCAGCAGTTTACGGGCCAGCTATGGCTACACCTTC. Encoded protein: CASSLRASYGYTF.

This rearrangement joins TRBV7-8 to TRBJ1-2, with D tentatively TRBD1 (5 bases). Germline loops: CDR1 SGHVS, CDR2 FQNEAQ. The V end lost 5 bases, the J end lost 4 bases, and 26 bases lay between the germline ends. The CDR3 runs 18 residues. This chain's CDR3 is CASSPGGRSRGLAYGYTF. The CDR3 DNA follows: TGTGCCAGCAGCCCTGGAGGACGATCAAGGGGCCTAGCCTATGGCTACACCTTC.

This clonotype was found a few times. The genes are TRBV10-3 and TRBJ2-3; D is unresolved. The CDR3 runs 16 residues. Germline CDR1 reads ENHRY; CDR2 reads SYGVKD. V lost 4 bases and J lost 1, with 15 bases in between. DNA for the CDR3: TGTGCCATCAGTGGTGGTTGGGGTAGGGGCACAGATACGCAGTATTTT. Translated, it gives CAISGGWGRGTDTQYF.